These T cell receptor beta chains were read from a single sample in a study of shared clonotypes between healthy human individuals. Here immunoSEQ multiplex PCR was the method, and the copy in TCRdb shows in-frame clones only, minus some. The sample contains approximately 1.9 million clones, about 94% of which appear only once. Sequences were obtained from naive CD8+ T cells from PBMCs. All receptors derive from a man younger than 35 in good health. Some clones in this sample may be carry-over from other donors' samples. Each CDR3 is given with its conserved first and last residue. The D gene is left open where the match is weak. Clone size, where shown, is once, few, many, or a class for clones that have expanded.

size: NA; J: TRBJ1-1; V: TRBV5-5; D: NA; CDR3: CASSLAAHTEAFF; DNA: TGTGCCAGCAGCTTGGCAGCTCACACTGAAGCTTTCTTT
size: NA; J: TRBJ2-7; V: TRBV29-1; D: TRBD2; CDR3: CSVGGFVGLAGERLYEQYF; DNA: TGCAGCGTTGGGGGTTTCGTCGGACTAGCGGGAGAACGCCTCTACGAGCAGTACTTC
size: NA; J: TRBJ2-1; V: TRBV6-1; D: NA; CDR3: CASSFTGNRYNEQFF; DNA: TGTGCCAGCAGTTTCACAGGGAACCGATACAATGAGCAGTTCTTC
size: NA; J: TRBJ1-2; V: TRBV27; D: NA; CDR3: CASSFRGGSTWGYTF; DNA: TGTGCCAGCAGTTTTAGGGGAGGGTCCACCTGGGGCTACACCTTC
size: NA; J: TRBJ1-3; V: TRBV7-6; D: NA; CDR3: CASSLEAGSVYSGNTIYF; DNA: TGTGCCAGCAGCTTAGAGGCGGGCAGCGTTTACTCTGGAAACACCATATATTTT
size: NA; J: TRBJ1-4; V: TRBV4-1; D: NA; CDR3: CASSQEPGGLWNEKLFF; DNA: TGCGCCAGCAGCCAAGAGCCGGGGGGACTTTGGAATGAAAAACTGTTTTTT
size: NA; J: TRBJ2-5; V: TRBV9; D: TRBD2; CDR3: CASSPWDTGGRTQYF; DNA: TGTGCCAGCAGCCCCTGGGACACGGGGGGGCGGACCCAGTACTTC
size: NA; J: TRBJ2-7; V: TRBV2; D: NA; CDR3: CASSDTRVEQYF; DNA: TGTGCCAGCAGTGATACGAGGGTCGAGCAGTACTTC
size: NA; J: TRBJ1-2; V: TRBV29-1; D: NA; CDR3: CSGRGAGGGYTF; DNA: TGCAGCGGGAGAGGGGCAGGCGGGGGCTACACCTTC
size: NA; J: TRBJ2-7; V: TRBV7-8; D: TRBD2; CDR3: CASSGALAGGYIYEQYF; DNA: TGTGCCAGCAGCGGAGCATTAGCGGGAGGGTATATCTACGAGCAGTACTTC
size: NA; J: TRBJ2-7; V: TRBV29-1; D: NA; CDR3: CSVDSRQGSYEQYF; DNA: TGCAGCGTTGACTCCCGGCAGGGATCCTACGAGCAGTACTTC
size: NA; J: TRBJ1-3; V: TRBV7-9; D: TRBD1; CDR3: CASSFPPGQGLSGNTIYF; DNA: TGTGCCAGCAGCTTCCCACCGGGACAGGGACTCTCTGGAAACACCATATATTTT
size: NA; J: TRBJ2-3; V: TRBV29-1; D: TRBD1; CDR3: CSGTGGWGDTQYF; DNA: TGCAGCGGAACAGGGGGCTGGGGAGATACGCAGTATTTT
size: NA; J: TRBJ2-1; V: TRBV11-2; D: NA; CDR3: CASSLWMDYNNEQFF; DNA: TGTGCCAGCAGCCTCTGGATGGACTACAACAATGAGCAGTTCTTC
size: NA; J: TRBJ2-2; V: TRBV27; D: TRBD2; CDR3: CASSYSGSRELFF; DNA: TGTGCCAGCAGTTATAGCGGGAGCCGGGAGCTGTTTTTT
size: NA; J: TRBJ1-2; V: TRBV7-2; D: NA; CDR3: CASSPTDAYGYTF; DNA: TGTGCCAGCAGCCCGACAGACGCCTATGGCTACACCTTC
size: NA; J: TRBJ1-1; V: TRBV5-5; D: NA; CDR3: CASSLDIGGYAEAFF; DNA: TGTGCCAGCAGCTTGGATATAGGGGGGTACGCTGAAGCTTTCTTT
size: NA; J: TRBJ2-7; V: TRBV28; D: TRBD2; CDR3: CASSTGLAGDSTYEQYF; DNA: TGTGCCAGCAGCACGGGACTAGCGGGAGACTCAACCTACGAGCAGTACTTC
size: NA; J: TRBJ2-5; V: TRBV7-2; D: NA; CDR3: CASSQTTWTYTGIGETQYF; DNA: TGTGCCAGCAGCCAAACCACTTGGACTTATACAGGGATAGGGGAGACCCAGTACTTC
size: NA; J: TRBJ1-5; V: TRBV28; D: NA; CDR3: CASGTRQHF; DNA: TGTGCCAGCGGGACTCGGCAGCATTTT
size: NA; J: TRBJ2-1; V: TRBV7-2; D: TRBD2; CDR3: CASSSLGLAGGGEQFF; DNA: TGTGCCAGCAGCTCCCTCGGGCTAGCGGGAGGGGGTGAGCAGTTCTTC
size: few; J: TRBJ1-1; V: TRBV28; D: NA; CDR3: CASSLRQTNTEAFF; DNA: TGTGCCAGCAGTTTAAGACAGACGAACACTGAAGCTTTCTTT
size: NA; J: TRBJ2-7; V: TRBV7-8; D: TRBD2; CDR3: CASSLDGGSFTEQYF; DNA: TGTGCCAGCAGCTTAGACGGCGGGAGTTTTACCGAGCAGTACTTC
size: NA; J: TRBJ2-1; V: TRBV21-1; D: NA; CDR3: CASSRDRDPYNEQFF; DNA: TGTGCCAGCAGCCGGGACAGGGATCCCTACAATGAGCAGTTCTTC
size: NA; J: TRBJ2-5; V: TRBV7-9; D: TRBD2; CDR3: CASSPTSGYQETQYF; DNA: TGTGCCAGCAGCCCGACTAGCGGGTACCAAGAGACCCAGTACTTC
size: NA; J: TRBJ1-2; V: TRBV4-1; D: NA; CDR3: CASSPGRVGDYGYTF; DNA: TGCGCCAGCAGCCCAGGTCGCGTGGGCGACTATGGCTACACCTTC
size: NA; J: TRBJ2-7; V: TRBV7-3; D: NA; CDR3: CASPPLYEQYF; DNA: TGTGCCAGCCCACCCCTCTACGAGCAGTACTTC
size: NA; J: TRBJ2-7; V: TRBV5-1; D: TRBD2; CDR3: CASSLWGLAEGISSYEQYF; DNA: TGCGCCAGCAGCCTGTGGGGACTAGCGGAGGGAATTAGCTCCTACGAGCAGTACTTC
size: once; J: TRBJ2-5; V: TRBV27; D: TRBD2; CDR3: CASSLWGLAGPKKETQYF; DNA: TGTGCCAGCAGTTTATGGGGACTAGCGGGACCCAAAAAAGAGACCCAGTACTTC
size: NA; J: TRBJ1-5; V: TRBV27; D: TRBD1; CDR3: CASSPQRDRGTADQPQHF; DNA: TGTGCCAGCAGTCCCCAACGGGACAGGGGGACCGCGGATCAGCCCCAGCATTTT
size: NA; J: TRBJ1-2; V: TRBV27; D: NA; CDR3: CASLDSPNYGYTF; DNA: TGTGCCAGCTTAGACAGTCCTAACTATGGCTACACCTTC
size: NA; J: TRBJ2-3; V: TRBV5-4; D: NA; CDR3: CASSFRGASTDTQYF; DNA: TGTGCCAGCAGCTTTCGCGGGGCTAGCACAGATACGCAGTATTTT
size: NA; J: TRBJ1-4; V: TRBV28; D: NA; CDR3: CASSSWAANEKLFF; DNA: TGTGCCAGCAGTTCGTGGGCGGCTAATGAAAAACTGTTTTTT
size: once; J: TRBJ2-1; V: TRBV15; D: NA; CDR3: CATSRVTNNEQFF; DNA: TGTGCCACCAGCAGAGTTACGAACAATGAGCAGTTCTTC
size: NA; J: TRBJ2-5; V: TRBV5-6; D: TRBD1; CDR3: CASSVGPQGVVVAQYF; DNA: TGTGCCAGCAGCGTTGGACCGCAGGGGGTAGTGGTGGCCCAGTACTTC
size: NA; J: TRBJ2-2; V: TRBV6-1; D: TRBD1; CDR3: CASSDVSGGTGELFF; DNA: TGTGCCAGCAGTGACGTCTCAGGGGGCACCGGGGAGCTGTTTTTT
size: NA; J: TRBJ1-1; V: TRBV6-5; D: NA; CDR3: CASSYSGGAGTEAFF; DNA: TGTGCCAGCAGTTACTCGGGGGGGGCTGGGACTGAAGCTTTCTTT
size: NA; J: TRBJ2-2; V: TRBV19; D: NA; CDR3: CASSVRALGTGELFF; DNA: TGTGCCAGTAGTGTCAGGGCGCTGGGCACCGGGGAGCTGTTTTTT
size: NA; J: TRBJ2-7; V: TRBV7-2; D: NA; CDR3: CASSPADSYEQYF; DNA: TGTGCCAGCAGCCCCGCCGACTCCTACGAGCAGTACTTC
size: NA; J: TRBJ2-2; V: TRBV19; D: NA; CDR3: CASSIYRGGTGELFF; DNA: TGTGCCAGTAGTATTTATCGGGGTGGGACCGGGGAGCTGTTTTTT